This TCR beta chain is drawn from a study of blood T cells in healthy people across ages. Through a sample-barcoded 5' primer and a J-beta primer mix, a second PCR was run for about 7 to 12 cycles. TCRdb re-derived calls from the 5' RACE reads in MiXCR, one entry per CDR3 protein. The sample comprises some 760,000 distinct CDR3 sequences, 25% of which are singletons, and just under 9.5% rests with the top ten. This clonotype was counted a few times. The length of the CDR3 is 16 residues. The ends were cut back, 8 bases at V and 0 bases at J, with 14 bases in the middle. Germline-derived CDR1 and CDR2 are SNHLY and FYNNEI. In addition, the sample was reused for a study of T cells of mothers and their children.

The chain links TRBV2 to TRBJ1-6; a possible D gene is TRBD1 (5 bases). This TCR derives from a boy under 18 in good health. Sequenced: blood. CDR3 sequence: CASVATASSYNSPLHF. The CDR3 bases are TGTGCCAGCGTGGCGACAGCTAGCTCCTATAATTCACCCCTCCACTTT.